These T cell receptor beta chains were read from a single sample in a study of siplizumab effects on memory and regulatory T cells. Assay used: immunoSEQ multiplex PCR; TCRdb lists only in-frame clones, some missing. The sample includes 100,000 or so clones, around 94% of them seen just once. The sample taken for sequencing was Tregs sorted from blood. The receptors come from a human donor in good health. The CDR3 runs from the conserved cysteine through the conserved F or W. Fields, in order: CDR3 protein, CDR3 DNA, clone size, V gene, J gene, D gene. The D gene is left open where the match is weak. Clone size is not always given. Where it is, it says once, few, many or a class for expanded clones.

CASSYTTGIEETQYF	TGTGCCAGCAGCTATACTACCGGAATAGAAGAGACCCAGTACTTC	once	TRBV7-9	TRBJ2-5	-
CASSLFERREKLFF	TGTGCCAGCAGCTTATTTGAGCGTCGAGAAAAACTGTTTTTT	-	TRBV7-9	TRBJ1-4	-
CAWRYSYNQPQHF	TGTGCCTGGCGTTACAGTTACAATCAGCCCCAGCATTTT	-	TRBV30	TRBJ1-5	-
CASSPQGTKNIQYF	TGTGCCAGCAGCCCGCAGGGGACCAAAAACATTCAGTACTTC	-	TRBV28	TRBJ2-4	-
CAGSQDWDQPQHF	TGTGCCGGCAGCCAAGACTGGGATCAGCCCCAGCATTTT	-	TRBV14	TRBJ1-5	-
CASSLKGYGYTF	TGTGCCAGCAGCTTAAAGGGCTATGGCTACACCTTC	-	TRBV11-1	TRBJ1-2	-
CASSGSGRVRNEQFF	TGTGCCAGCAGTGGTAGCGGGAGGGTGAGGAATGAGCAGTTCTTC	-	TRBV2	TRBJ2-1	TRBD2
CASSQEGRLGEAFF	TGCGCCAGCAGCCAAGAGGGACGGCTTGGAGAAGCTTTCTTT	few	TRBV4-1	TRBJ1-1	-
CASSVAGGANEQFF	TGTGCCAGCAGTGTAGCGGGAGGTGCAAATGAGCAGTTCTTC	few	TRBV25-1	TRBJ2-1	TRBD2
CASSYGPPSRYNEQFF	TGCGCCAGCAGTTATGGTCCACCCTCCAGGTACAATGAGCAGTTCTTC	-	TRBV5-1	TRBJ2-1	-
CASSVVSSGSGELFF	TGTGCCAGCAGCGTAGTTAGTAGCGGGAGCGGGGAGCTGTTTTTT	-	TRBV9	TRBJ2-2	TRBD2
CASSLYHSDGYTF	TGTGCCAGCAGCTTGTACCATTCCGATGGCTACACCTTC	-	TRBV5-5	TRBJ1-2	-
CASNRLAGGGELFF	TGTGCCAGCAATAGACTAGCGGGAGGCGGGGAGCTGTTTTTT	-	TRBV27	TRBJ2-2	TRBD2
CASSYREGGTEAFF	TGTGCCAGCAGTTACCGAGAGGGGGGCACTGAAGCTTTCTTT	-	TRBV6-5	TRBJ1-1	-
CASSQNRGGNEQFF	TGTGCCAGCTCACAAAACAGGGGCGGCAATGAGCAGTTCTTC	-	TRBV18	TRBJ2-1	TRBD1
CASSLGQASIYEQYF	TGTGCCAGCAGCTTGGGGCAGGCATCAATCTACGAGCAGTACTTC	-	TRBV5-5	TRBJ2-7	-
CASSKDVRPQHF	TGTGCCAGTAGTAAGGACGTCAGGCCCCAGCATTTT	-	TRBV19	TRBJ1-5	-
CASSSARDRDNEQFF	TGTGCCAGCAGTTCCGCCCGAGACAGGGACAATGAGCAGTTCTTC	-	TRBV28	TRBJ2-1	TRBD1
CASSDRGGQPQHF	TGTGCCAGCAGCGACAGGGGCGGTCAGCCCCAGCATTTT	-	TRBV2	TRBJ1-5	TRBD1
CASSVRQDRGEKLFF	TGTGCCAGCAGTGTCCGACAGGACCGGGGAGAAAAACTGTTTTTT	-	TRBV27	TRBJ1-4	-
CASSLGLGRDIIYEQYF	TGTGCCAGCAGCTTGGGATTAGGGAGGGACATTATCTACGAGCAGTACTTC	-	TRBV5-4	TRBJ2-7	-
CASKRTGPYEQYF	TGTGCCAGTAAGAGGACAGGGCCCTACGAGCAGTACTTC	-	TRBV19	TRBJ2-7	TRBD1
CASSLNYEYEQYF	TGTGCCAGCAGCTTAAATTACGAGTACGAGCAGTACTTC	-	TRBV7-3	TRBJ2-7	-
CASSLGRTGIYNEQFF	TGTGCCAGCAGCTTAGGCCGGACAGGGATCTACAATGAGCAGTTCTTC	-	TRBV13	TRBJ2-1	TRBD1
CASSTPGHRSNTEAFF	TGTGCCAGTAGCACTCCGGGACACCGATCGAACACTGAAGCTTTCTTT	-	TRBV19	TRBJ1-1	-
CASSTQPGVGYGYTF	TGTGCCAGCAGCACTCAACCAGGGGTTGGCTATGGCTACACCTTC	-	TRBV11-2	TRBJ1-2	-
CASSQAPGQRGGGLFF	TGTGCCAGCAGTCAGGCCCCAGGACAGCGCGGAGGGGGACTGTTTTTT	-	TRBV28	TRBJ1-4	-
CASSYDSLAGANVLTF	TGTGCCAGCAGTTACGACAGTTTGGCTGGGGCCAACGTCCTGACTTTC	once	TRBV6-5	TRBJ2-6	-
CASSPTMDTEAFF	TGTGCCAGCTCCCCAACGATGGACACTGAAGCTTTCTTT	-	TRBV18	TRBJ1-1	-
CASSFIKPGQRNEKLFF	TGTGCCAGCAGCTTCATCAAACCGGGACAGCGGAATGAAAAACTGTTTTTT	-	TRBV5-6	TRBJ1-4	TRBD1
CATSRLGQSGYTF	TGTGCCACCAGCAGACTAGGGCAGAGTGGCTACACCTTC	-	TRBV15	TRBJ1-2	-
CASSAEIRDTSYEQYF	TGTGCCAGCAGCGCTGAGATCCGGGACACCTCCTACGAGCAGTACTTC	-	TRBV7-3	TRBJ2-7	-
CASSLNPGSRVDTQYF	TGTGCCAGCAGCTTGAACCCCGGATCGAGGGTAGATACGCAGTATTTT	-	TRBV7-3	TRBJ2-3	-
CASSSKRRGVSNQPQHF	TGTGCCAGCAGCTCGAAACGTAGGGGCGTCAGCAATCAGCCCCAGCATTTT	-	TRBV7-8	TRBJ1-5	-
CASSVGSRLENEQYF	TGTGCCAGCAGCGTAGGCTCGCGCCTGGAGAACGAGCAGTACTTC	-	TRBV9	TRBJ2-7	-
CASSITGTVTYEQYF	TGCGCCAGCAGCATCACCGGGACGGTGACCTACGAGCAGTACTTC	-	TRBV5-1	TRBJ2-7	-
CASRKGLAWQFF	TGTGCCAGCAGGAAAGGACTAGCCTGGCAGTTCTTC	-	TRBV6-1	TRBJ2-1	TRBD2
CASSRRLAEGNEQFF	TGTGCCAGCAGTAGGAGACTAGCGGAGGGCAATGAGCAGTTCTTC	-	TRBV27	TRBJ2-1	TRBD2
CASSPAFGQSHYGYTF	TGTGCCAGCTCACCTGCCTTTGGACAGAGCCACTATGGCTACACCTTC	-	TRBV18	TRBJ1-2	-
CAWSVPGSGSPSGFF	TGTGCCTGGAGTGTACCGGGTAGCGGGAGCCCCTCAGGGTTCTTC	-	TRBV30	TRBJ2-1	TRBD2
CASSLEGSTRWEAFF	TGTGCCAGCAGCTTGGAGGGGAGCACACGATGGGAAGCTTTCTTT	-	TRBV5-5	TRBJ1-1	-
CASSLGPGASYEQYF	TGTGCCAGCAGCTTAGGTCCAGGAGCATCCTACGAGCAGTACTTC	-	TRBV7-9	TRBJ2-7	-
CASSLNRDRGYNEQFF	TGTGCCAGCAGCTTGAACCGGGACAGGGGTTACAATGAGCAGTTCTTC	-	TRBV5-5	TRBJ2-1	TRBD1
CASSEGDRVYNEQFF	TGTGCCAGCAGTGAGGGGGACAGGGTTTACAATGAGCAGTTCTTC	-	TRBV25-1	TRBJ2-1	TRBD1
CASSQVRSAFGQGAFF	TGTGCCAGCAGCCAAGTTAGGTCAGCCTTCGGGCAAGGAGCTTTCTTT	-	TRBV4-2	TRBJ1-1	-
CASSRGTSGTTDTQYF	TGTGCCAGCAGCCGAGGTACTAGCGGGACCACAGATACGCAGTATTTT	once	TRBV11-3	TRBJ2-3	TRBD2
CASSSPADRIEAFF	TGTGCCAGCAGCTCCCCGGCGGACAGAATTGAAGCTTTCTTT	once	TRBV5-4	TRBJ1-1	-
CASSFRGPNTGELFF	TGTGCCAGCAGCTTCCGGGGACCGAACACCGGGGAGCTGTTTTTT	-	TRBV5-4	TRBJ2-2	-
CASSYPQGVGELFF	TGTGCCAGCAGTTACCCTCAAGGGGTCGGGGAGCTGTTTTTT	once	TRBV6-5	TRBJ2-2	-
CANTPRGREDEQYF	TGTGCCAACACCCCCCGCGGGAGGGAGGACGAGCAGTACTTC	-	TRBV21-1	TRBJ2-7	-
CASSQRLAVAYNEQFF	TGTGCCAGCAGCCAAAGACTAGCGGTAGCCTACAATGAGCAGTTCTTC	-	TRBV7-9	TRBJ2-1	TRBD2
CASSELDRLYGYTF	TGTGCCAGCAGTGAACTGGACAGACTCTATGGCTACACCTTC	-	TRBV25-1	TRBJ1-2	-